The rows below give T cell receptor beta chains drawn from one sample of a study of spatial heterogeneity in lung cancer. TCRdb independently ran MiXCR on the 5' RACE reads; one entry per CDR3 protein. This table holds 9,500 to 14,000 distinct CDR3 sequences, approximately 4% found once. The input for sequencing was normal lung tissue next to the tumor, taken at surgery. The receptors originated from a male donor with early-stage non-small cell lung cancer. Both conserved end residues are trimmed from each CDR3. The listing skips clone size in some rows; elsewhere it reads once, few, many or a size class.

J gene: TRBJ1-2
clone size: many
V gene: TRBV20-1
CDR3 protein: SASRGQGYT

J gene: TRBJ2-5
clone size: many
V gene: TRBV14
CDR3 protein: ASSQDHGRKTQY

J gene: TRBJ2-1
clone size: .
V gene: TRBV11-2
CDR3 protein: ASSLGASGINEQF

J gene: TRBJ2-7
clone size: many
V gene: TRBV9
CDR3 protein: ASSPEPSGLAGSYEQY

J gene: TRBJ1-4
clone size: many
V gene: TRBV12-3/TRBV12-4
CDR3 protein: ASSQRVRNEKLF

J gene: TRBJ2-3
clone size: many
V gene: TRBV7-2
CDR3 protein: ASSLDLATLQY

J gene: TRBJ1-1
clone size: many
V gene: TRBV12-3/TRBV12-4
CDR3 protein: ASSFSNTDTEAF

J gene: TRBJ2-6
clone size: many
V gene: TRBV20-1
CDR3 protein: SAKLAGSGANVLT

J gene: TRBJ2-1
clone size: many
V gene: TRBV29-1
CDR3 protein: SVRGLGGVNEQF

J gene: TRBJ1-4
clone size: many
V gene: TRBV5-1
CDR3 protein: ASSLTGIGEKLF

J gene: TRBJ2-7
clone size: many
V gene: TRBV30
CDR3 protein: AWEGQVGEQY

J gene: TRBJ2-1
clone size: few
V gene: TRBV3-1
CDR3 protein: ASSPRGGGSRDEQF

J gene: TRBJ2-1
clone size: many
V gene: TRBV11-3
CDR3 protein: ASSLDGLPGEQF

J gene: TRBJ1-5
clone size: medium-sized
V gene: TRBV6-2/TRBV6-3
CDR3 protein: ASSLPSGGRIQPQH

J gene: TRBJ2-3
clone size: many
V gene: TRBV11-2
CDR3 protein: ASSLVSSADTQY

J gene: TRBJ2-3
clone size: many
V gene: TRBV5-1
CDR3 protein: ASSLGSGWTTDTQY

J gene: TRBJ2-3
clone size: many
V gene: TRBV4-3
CDR3 protein: ASSRGLAEADGSTDTQY

J gene: TRBJ2-1
clone size: many
V gene: TRBV12-3/TRBV12-4
CDR3 protein: ASSFVGGHPNEQF

J gene: TRBJ2-5
clone size: .
V gene: TRBV11-1
CDR3 protein: ASKQTGGRGRETQY

J gene: TRBJ1-1
clone size: many
V gene: TRBV3-1
CDR3 protein: ASSRSDGGGNTEAF

J gene: TRBJ2-7
clone size: many
V gene: TRBV2
CDR3 protein: ASSGRGGPQYEQY

J gene: TRBJ1-1
clone size: many
V gene: TRBV18
CDR3 protein: ASSQDRGFAEAF